Reported below is one T cell receptor beta chain. The target antigen is unknown. Sequenced by immunoSEQ multiplex PCR; TCRdb stores in-frame clones only, minus some. In the table there are 250,000 to 350,000 clones, roughly 87% of which are singletons. The sample originates from a study of cytomegalovirus exposure and HLA in healthy donors. Broader study findings: According to the study, approximately 150 TCR beta chains were cytomegalovirus-associated. In vitro, a few CMV-associated chains proved specific for CMV antigens.

The sequence derives from a young woman in good health and CMV-seropositive. Specimen: PBMCs.

This CDR3 reads CAWSDQATQPQHF. The CDR3 coding sequence is TGTGCCTGGAGTGATCAAGCTACGCAGCCCCAGCATTTT. The V gene is TRBV30, the J gene TRBJ1-5; D is unclear. The CDR3 spans 13 residues. Germline CDR1 GTSNPN, CDR2 SVGIG (reference sequence). With 1 base removed from V and 7 bases from J, the gap between germline ends came to 11 bases.